This TCR beta chain was profiled in a study of blood T cell repertoires in COVID-19. Recruited during active infection, patients (from Seattle) were subsequently followed longitudinally. Data came from immunoSEQ multiplex PCR; TCRdb stores just in-frame clones and leaves some out. The data contain around 300,000 clones, around 88% of them seen just once; the ten biggest clones take up approximately 14%. V was shortened by 6 bases and J by 0 bases, with 12 bases between the two germline ends. The V gene's germline CDR1 is LNHDA and CDR2 SQIVND (reference sequence). The CDR3 covers 15 residues. Sequencing was carried out using peripheral blood. This receptor was taken from a woman in her sixties or seventies with COVID-19, enrolled during active disease. The genes are TRBV19 and TRBJ1-5; perhaps TRBD1 as D (6 bases). The CDR3 here is CASRRQVNSNQPQHF. CDR3 DNA sequence: TGTGCCAGTAGGCGACAGGTTAATAGCAATCAGCCCCAGCATTTT.